Listed below are T cell receptor beta chains from one sample, sequenced in a study of shared clonotypes between healthy human individuals. TCRdb's copy holds only in-frame clones and misses some; the assay was immunoSEQ multiplex PCR. This repertoire shows around 100,000 clones, approximately 70% found once; its top ten account for roughly 25%. The sequenced sample was memory CD8+ T cells sorted from blood. Receptor source: a young woman in good health. The CDR3 runs from the conserved cysteine through the conserved F or W. D genes are given only for firm matches. Size is omitted from some rows. Given values are once, few, many or a class for expanded clones.

.	TRBJ1-2	.	TRBV29-1	TGCAGCGTTGGGGGAGTCGACGGCTACACCTTC	CSVGGVDGYTF
.	TRBJ2-7	.	TRBV7-8	TGTGCCAGCAGGCCCGGCCAGGGACCTTCCTACGAGCAGTACTTC	CASRPGQGPSYEQYF
TRBD2	TRBJ2-7	.	TRBV9	TGTGCCAGCAGCGATTTAGCGGGACCGAGCTCCTACGAGCAGTACTTC	CASSDLAGPSSYEQYF
TRBD2	TRBJ2-7	many	TRBV6-1	TGTGCCAGCAGTGAATTAGCGGGAGGGTCCTACGAGCAGTACTTC	CASSELAGGSYEQYF
.	TRBJ1-5	.	TRBV6-5	TGTGCCAGCTCCCCCCTCGACGGTAGCAATCAGCCCCAGCATTTT	CASSPLDGSNQPQHF
.	TRBJ2-6	.	TRBV15	TGTGCCACCAGCAGGGGGGGAGCCTCTGGGGCCAACGTCCTGACTTTC	CATSRGGASGANVLTF
.	TRBJ2-7	.	TRBV9	TGTGCCAGCAGCGTAGAAGACAGCTACGAGCAGTACTTC	CASSVEDSYEQYF
TRBD1	TRBJ2-7	.	TRBV7-8	TGTGCCAGCAGCTCTAGGGACAGGATCTCCTACGAGCAGTACTTC	CASSSRDRISYEQYF
.	TRBJ2-5	.	TRBV19	TGTGCCAGTGCCGCCTTGGAGGGGGGGAGCGGCGAGACCCAGTACTTC	CASAALEGGSGETQYF
TRBD1	TRBJ1-4	few	TRBV7-9	TGTGCCAGCAGCTCGACGACAGGGGTGCTGTTTTTT	CASSSTTGVLFF
.	TRBJ2-3	.	TRBV6-4	TGTGCCAGCAGTGAGCTGGAGGGCTCAGATACGCAGTATTTT	CASSELEGSDTQYF
TRBD1	TRBJ2-1	many	TRBV4-1	TGCGCCAGCAGCCCTCGGACAGGGGGCATATATAATGAGCAGTTCTTC	CASSPRTGGIYNEQFF
.	TRBJ1-2	once	TRBV7-9	TGTGCCACCATCCCAGACTATGGCTACACCTTC	CATIPDYGYTF
.	TRBJ2-7	.	TRBV11-2	TGTGCCAGCAGTTCCAGGGGCTTGCAGCAGTACTTC	CASSSRGLQQYF
.	TRBJ1-2	.	TRBV5-6	TGTGCCAGCAGCTTGATGAGGCGTAGCTACACCTTC	CASSLMRRSYTF
TRBD2	TRBJ2-2	.	TRBV7-2	TGTGCCAGCAGCCCGAGGGCGGGAGGCGCCGGGGAGCTGTTTTTT	CASSPRAGGAGELFF
TRBD2	TRBJ2-1	medium-sized	TRBV6-4	TGTGCCAGCAGTGACGGACTAGCGGGAGATGAGCAGTTCTTC	CASSDGLAGDEQFF
.	TRBJ2-7	.	TRBV21-1	TGTGCCAGCAGCACCCGTACTGACCACCCTTCCGAGCAGTACTTC	CASSTRTDHPSEQYF
TRBD1	TRBJ2-7	.	TRBV4-1	TGTGCCAGCAGCCAAGATCCTGGACAGGGATTCTACGAGCAGTACTTC	CASSQDPGQGFYEQYF
TRBD1	TRBJ2-7	.	TRBV6-6	TGTGCCAGCAGTACCGGGACAGGGGGCGAGTACGAGCAGTACTTC	CASSTGTGGEYEQYF
.	TRBJ2-1	.	TRBV27	TGTGCCAGCAGGTGGCAGGGGGAGGGTAATGAGCAGTTCTTC	CASRWQGEGNEQFF
.	TRBJ1-4	.	TRBV9	TGTGCCAGCAGGCAGCCCCCCGGGACGCCTGATGAAAAACTGTTTTTT	CASRQPPGTPDEKLFF
TRBD1	TRBJ1-1	.	TRBV7-9	TGTGCCAGCAGCTTAGTGGGCAGGGGGCAGCTGAACACTGAAGCTTTCTTT	CASSLVGRGQLNTEAFF
TRBD2	TRBJ2-7	.	TRBV11-2	TGTGCCAGCAGCTTTGCCAGCGGGATCTCCTACGAGCAGTACTTC	CASSFASGISYEQYF
.	TRBJ2-5	.	TRBV13	TGTGCCAGCAGCAACTCACCGGAGGGGGAGACCCAGTACTTC	CASSNSPEGETQYF
.	TRBJ2-6	.	TRBV19	TGTGCCAGTAGTATGATAGTTAGCTCTGGGGCCAACGTCCTGACTTTC	CASSMIVSSGANVLTF
TRBD2	TRBJ2-5	few	TRBV4-1	TGCGCCAGCATGGGATCTGGGAGAGGACTAGCAAGGGAGACCCAGTACTTC	CASMGSGRGLARETQYF
.	TRBJ2-2	many	TRBV6-4	TGTGCCAGCAGTGAGACAGGCACCGGGGAGCTGTTTTTT	CASSETGTGELFF